This T cell receptor (beta chain) was documented in a study of blood T cell repertoires in COVID-19. Study background: Italy, Spain and the United States were the sources of the convalescent and acute COVID-19 samples. PBMCs, B-cell-depleted T cells, or T cells were the source of the cDNA or gDNA that made up the material.

Original analysis: Estimated nucleated cell counts came from reference gene primer amplification. TCRdb keeps only in-frame clones here, not all; method: immunoSEQ multiplex PCR. V and J calls and clone size are copied from that table; D and trimming were computed from the DNA. This repertoire shows roughly 190,000 clones, 86% found once; its top ten account for around 6.5%. Deletions cut 5 bases from V and 5 bases from J, with 12 bases between. Germline values: CDR1 SGHTA, CDR2 FQGNSA. This CDR3 spans 14 amino acids. The rearrangement joins TRBV7-2 to TRBJ1-4, with a tentative D call TRBD1 (6 bases). This receptor was obtained from a woman of 80 years or more in a cohort sampled during active or convalescent COVID-19. Sequenced input: peripheral blood. Here the CDR3 reads CASSPGVGNEKLFF. CDR3 bases: TGTGCCAGCAGCCCAGGGGTGGGGAATGAAAAACTGTTTTTT.